These 14 T cell receptor beta chains were all obtained from the same sample, sequenced in a study of spatial heterogeneity in lung cancer. General study points: Tumoral mutation counts were tracked by counts of expanded intratumoral alpha and beta TCRs.

TCRdb reprocessed the 5' RACE reads via MiXCR and lists one record per CDR3 protein. Of 20,000 to 25,000 distinct CDR3 sequences in the sample, 8% to 10% were seen once. The antigens for these receptors are not known. Time point in this sample: sample taken at primary tumor resection. The material was lung tumor tissue, obtained at surgery. These receptors were obtained from a male donor with early-stage non-small cell lung cancer.

This clonotype was detected only a few times. The gene calls are TRBV7-9 and TRBJ1-4; maybe TRBD1 (5 bases). The CDR3 covers 13 residues. Germline CDR1 is SEHNR and CDR2 is FQNEAQ (reference sequence). V gave up 6 bases and J gave up 7 bases, with 12 bases separating them. CDR3 in amino acids: CASRLDGTEKLFF. The CDR3 nucleotides read TGTGCCAGCAGACTGGACGGGACTGAAAAACTGTTTTTT.

The chain employs TRBV6-5 and TRBJ1-1; D uncertain. Germline V gene sequence: CDR1 MNHEY, CDR2 SVGAGI. The V end lost 2 bases, the J end lost 5 bases, and 9 bases lay between the germline ends. The CDR3 extends over 13 amino acids. The chain's CDR3 is CASSYGGRTEAFF. The DNA for the CDR3 is TGTGCCAGCAGTTACGGTGGAAGGACTGAAGCTTTCTTT.

Many counts were recorded for this clonotype. V gene TRBV27 combines with J gene TRBJ2-3, with 8 bases lining up with TRBD1. The CDR3 totals 15 residues. The J segment lost 0 bases and the V segment lost 7 bases, leaving 6 bases of the junction unmatched. CDR1 is MNHEY and CDR2 is SMNVEV in the germline V gene (reference sequence). CDR3 residues: CASTQTGVSTDTQYF. In nucleotides, the CDR3 is TGTGCCAGCACCCAGACAGGGGTCAGCACAGATACGCAGTATTTT.

The V and J genes are TRBV4-2 and TRBJ2-1; 9 nucleotides agree with TRBD2. Germline CDR1 reads LGHNA; CDR2 reads YNFKEQ. CDR3 length equals 15 residues. V dropped 4 bases and J dropped 7; count of bases not matched to a gene: 8. The CDR3 here is CASSRAEAGGNEQFF. In DNA, the CDR3 is TGTGCCAGCAGCCGAGCCGAAGCGGGGGGAAATGAGCAGTTCTTC.

The CDR3 coding sequence is TGTGCCAGCAGCAAATTTGCAGTGGAAGGATACACGGATACGCAGTATTTT. Protein: CASSKFAVEGYTDTQYF. The chain joins TRBV21-1 to TRBJ2-3. TRBV21-1 is shown as a pseudogene. The CDR3 totals 17 residues.

At least ten counts were recorded for this clonotype. The rearrangement joins TRBV28 to TRBJ2-2; 9 nucleotides align to TRBD1. This CDR3 has 15 amino acids. V shed 5 bases and J 5 bases; nucleotides not matched to a gene: 6. CDR1 is MDHEN and CDR2 is SYDVKM in the germline V gene. CDR3 protein: CASSRRDRETGELFF. The CDR3 nucleotides read TGTGCCAGCAGTCGCCGGGACAGGGAAACCGGGGAGCTGTTTTTT.

The sample holds one count of this clonotype. The gene calls are TRBV6-5 and TRBJ2-5, with D possibly matching TRBD2 (5 bases). Germline V gives CDR1 MNHEY, CDR2 SVGAGI. There are 15 residues in the CDR3. V was trimmed by 0 bases and J by 5 bases, leaving 13 bases between them. The CDR3 here is CASSYSNGIGETQYF. CDR3 in DNA: TGTGCCAGCAGTTACTCGAACGGGATAGGTGAGACCCAGTACTTC.

This clonotype was detected ten times or more. V gene TRBV2 combines with J gene TRBJ2-6, with 7 bases fitting TRBD1. Trimming cost V 6 bases and J 0 bases; bases outside gene matches: 8. In germline, CDR1 is SNHLY, CDR2 FYNNEI. CDR3 length: 17 amino acids. The CDR3 loop is CASSPRGGGSGANVLTF. The CDR3 DNA is TGTGCCAGCAGCCCCAGAGGGGGCGGCTCTGGGGCCAACGTCCTGACTTTC.

This chain connects TRBV28 to TRBJ1-5; D gene ambiguous. This CDR3 region has 14 residues. Germline assignment: CDR1 MDHEN and CDR2 SYDVKM. Trimming shortened V by 7 bases and J by 3 bases, and 13 bases separated the two germline ends. DNA of the CDR3: TGTGCCAGCATCCCCGCGGGGTTCAATCAGCCCCAGCATTTT. This encodes CASIPAGFNQPQHF.

The V call is TRBV7-2, the J call TRBJ2-5; TRBD2 matches at 8 bases. The CDR3 runs 15 residues. Trimming at V came to 1 base and at J to 1 base, leaving 2 bases not matched to a gene. Germline CDR1 and CDR2: SGHTA and FQGNSA. The chain's CDR3 is CASSLGGLAQETQYF. The CDR3 DNA sequence: TGTGCCAGCAGCTTAGGAGGACTAGCCCAAGAGACCCAGTACTTC. Full variable domain (rest looked up from reference TRBV7-2 and TRBJ2-5): GAGVSQSPSNKVTEKGKDVELRCDPISGHTALYWYRQSLGQGLEFLIYFQGNSAPDKSGLPSDRFSAERTGGSVSTLTIQRTQQEDSAVYLCASSLGGLAQETQYFGPGTRLLVL.

This sequence joins TRBV6-5 and TRBJ2-2; no clear D. Germline CDR1 is MNHEY and CDR2 is SVGAGI. V lost 6 bases and J lost 2, with 10 bases in between. The CDR3 is 14 residues long. The CDR3 spells CASRPDFNTGELFF. The CDR3 DNA is TGTGCCAGCAGGCCCGACTTCAACACCGGGGAGCTGTTTTTT.

There are a few counts of this clonotype. This chain joins TRBV20-1 and TRBJ1-5; 9 bases are shared with TRBD1. The germline gives CDR1 DFQATT, CDR2 SNEGSKA (reference sequence). This CDR3 is built from 15 residues. Trimming removed 1 base from V and 4 bases from J; junction bases left unmatched: 5. CDR3 sequence reads: CSARVGQGENQPQHF. The CDR3 DNA reads TGCAGTGCTAGAGTGGGACAGGGAGAAAATCAGCCCCAGCATTTT.

This clonotype was observed at least ten times. This chain links TRBV30 with TRBJ2-2; D is ambiguous. Germline CDR1 reads GTSNPN; CDR2 reads SVGIG (reference sequence). Deletions cut 1 base from V and 4 bases from J, with 10 bases between. The CDR3 length is 14 residues. CDR3 in amino acids: CAWSAVAATGELFF. The CDR3 DNA reads TGTGCCTGGAGTGCAGTAGCAGCCACCGGGGAGCTGTTTTTT. Variable domain in full (rest from reference TRBV30 and TRBJ2-2): SQTIHQWPATLVQPVGSPLSLECTVEGTSNPNLYWYRQAAGRGLQLLFYSVGIGQISSEVPQNLSASRPQDRQFILSSKKLLLSDSGFYLCAWSAVAATGELFFGEGSRLTVL.

This clonotype was recorded at least ten times. The chain combines TRBV28 with TRBJ2-7; D uncertain. Germline CDR1 reads MDHEN; CDR2 reads SYDVKM. Trimming removed 5 bases at V and 7 bases at J, with 21 bases between. This CDR3 has 15 amino acids. The CDR3 nucleotides are TGTGCCAGCAGTGGGTGGATCCGGAACGCTCGGGAGCAGTACTTC. Protein product: CASSGWIRNAREQYF.